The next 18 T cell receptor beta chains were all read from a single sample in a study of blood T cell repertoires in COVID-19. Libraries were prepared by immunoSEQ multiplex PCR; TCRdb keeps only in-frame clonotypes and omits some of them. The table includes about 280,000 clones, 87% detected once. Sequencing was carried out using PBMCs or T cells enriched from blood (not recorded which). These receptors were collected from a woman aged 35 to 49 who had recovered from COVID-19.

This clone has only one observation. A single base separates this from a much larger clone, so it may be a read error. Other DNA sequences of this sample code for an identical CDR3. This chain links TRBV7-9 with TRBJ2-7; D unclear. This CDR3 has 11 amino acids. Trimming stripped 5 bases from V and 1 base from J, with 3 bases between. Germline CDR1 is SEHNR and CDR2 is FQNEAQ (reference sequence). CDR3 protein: CASSLSYEQYF. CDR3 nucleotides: TGTGCCAGCAGCCTTTCCTACGAGCAGTACTTC. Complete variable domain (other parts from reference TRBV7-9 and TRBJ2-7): DTGVSQNPRHKITKRGQNVTFRCDPISEHNRLYWYRQTLGQGPEFLTYFQNEAQLEKSRLLSDRFSAERPKGSFSTLEIQRTEQGDSAMYLCASSLSYEQYFGPGTRLTVT.

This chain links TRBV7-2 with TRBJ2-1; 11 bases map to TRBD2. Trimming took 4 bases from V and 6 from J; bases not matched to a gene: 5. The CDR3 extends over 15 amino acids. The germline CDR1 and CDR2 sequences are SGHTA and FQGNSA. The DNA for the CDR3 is TGTGCCAGCAGCTCAGGCGGGACTAGCGGCAATGAGCAGTTCTTC. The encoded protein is CASSSGGTSGNEQFF.

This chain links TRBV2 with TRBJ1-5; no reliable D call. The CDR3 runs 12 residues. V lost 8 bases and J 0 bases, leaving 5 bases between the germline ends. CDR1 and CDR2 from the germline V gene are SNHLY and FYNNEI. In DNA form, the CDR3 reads TGTGCCAGCTGCGATAGCAATCAGCCCCAGCATTTT. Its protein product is CASCDSNQPQHF.

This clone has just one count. CDR3 amino acids: CATSDSTVPLYGYTF. The CDR3 nucleotides read TGTGCCACCAGTGACTCTACAGTACCCCTCTATGGCTACACCTTC. The chain combines TRBV24-1 with TRBJ1-2; D ambiguous. Germline CDR1 reads KGHDR; CDR2 reads SFDVKD. The CDR3 is 15 amino acids. V gave up 4 bases and J gave up 4 bases, with 15 bases separating them.

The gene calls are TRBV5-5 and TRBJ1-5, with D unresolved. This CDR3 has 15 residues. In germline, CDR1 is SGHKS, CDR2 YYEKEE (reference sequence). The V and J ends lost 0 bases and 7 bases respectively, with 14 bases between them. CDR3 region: CASSLADSAAQPQHF. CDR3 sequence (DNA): TGTGCCAGCAGCTTGGCCGACTCCGCAGCCCAGCCCCAGCATTTT.

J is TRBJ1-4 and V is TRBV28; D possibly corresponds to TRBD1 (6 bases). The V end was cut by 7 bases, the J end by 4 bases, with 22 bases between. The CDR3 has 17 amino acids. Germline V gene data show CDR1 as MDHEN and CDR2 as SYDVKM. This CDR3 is CASKTGTRKFYNEKLFF. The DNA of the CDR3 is TGTGCCAGCAAAACAGGGACCCGTAAATTCTATAATGAAAAACTGTTTTTT.

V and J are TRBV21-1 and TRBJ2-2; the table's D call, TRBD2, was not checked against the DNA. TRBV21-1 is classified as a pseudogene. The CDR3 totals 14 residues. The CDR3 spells CASHGLTDTGELFF. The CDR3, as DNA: TGTGCCAGCCATGGACTAACGGACACCGGGGAGCTGTTTTTT.

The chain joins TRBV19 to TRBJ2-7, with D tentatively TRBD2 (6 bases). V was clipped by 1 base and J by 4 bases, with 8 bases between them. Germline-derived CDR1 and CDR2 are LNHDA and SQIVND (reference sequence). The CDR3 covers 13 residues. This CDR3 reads CASSIAGDYEQYF. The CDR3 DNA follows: TGTGCCAGTAGTATAGCGGGAGATTACGAGCAGTACTTC.

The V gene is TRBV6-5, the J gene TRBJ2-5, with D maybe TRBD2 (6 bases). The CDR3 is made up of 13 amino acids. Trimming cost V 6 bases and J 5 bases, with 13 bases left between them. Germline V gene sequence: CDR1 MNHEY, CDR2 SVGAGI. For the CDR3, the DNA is TGTGCCAGCAGCGACGTCGGGGGTGAGACCCAGTACTTC. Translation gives CASSDVGGETQYF.

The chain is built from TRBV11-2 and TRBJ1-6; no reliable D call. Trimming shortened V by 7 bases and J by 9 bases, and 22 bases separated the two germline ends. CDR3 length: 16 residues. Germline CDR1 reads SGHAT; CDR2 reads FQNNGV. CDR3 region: CASTLRTVGVGSPLHF. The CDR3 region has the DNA TGTGCCAGCACCCTGCGGACCGTCGGGGTTGGTTCACCCCTCCACTTT.

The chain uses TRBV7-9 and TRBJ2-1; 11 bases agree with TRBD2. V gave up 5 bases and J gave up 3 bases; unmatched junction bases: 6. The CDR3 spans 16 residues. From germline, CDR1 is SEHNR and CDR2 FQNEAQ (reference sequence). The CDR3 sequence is CASSPTSGSRYNEQFF. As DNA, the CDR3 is TGTGCCAGCAGCCCAACTAGCGGGAGTCGCTACAATGAGCAGTTCTTC. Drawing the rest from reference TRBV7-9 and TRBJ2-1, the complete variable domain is DTGVSQNPRHKITKRGQNVTFRCDPISEHNRLYWYRQTLGQGPEFLTYFQNEAQLEKSRLLSDRFSAERPKGSFSTLEIQRTEQGDSAMYLCASSPTSGSRYNEQFFGPGTRLTVL.

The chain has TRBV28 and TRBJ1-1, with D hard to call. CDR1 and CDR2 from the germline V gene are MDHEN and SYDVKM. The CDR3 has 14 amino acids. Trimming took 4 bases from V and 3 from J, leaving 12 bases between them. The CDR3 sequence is CASSSHRLDTEAFF. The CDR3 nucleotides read TGTGCCAGCAGTTCTCATAGATTAGACACTGAAGCTTTCTTT.

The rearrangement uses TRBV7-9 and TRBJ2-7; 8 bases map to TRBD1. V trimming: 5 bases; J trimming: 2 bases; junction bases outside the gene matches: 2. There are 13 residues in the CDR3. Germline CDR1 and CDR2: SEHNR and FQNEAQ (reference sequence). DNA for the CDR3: TGTGCCAGCAGCATACAGGGGGCCTACGAGCAGTACTTC. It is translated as CASSIQGAYEQYF.

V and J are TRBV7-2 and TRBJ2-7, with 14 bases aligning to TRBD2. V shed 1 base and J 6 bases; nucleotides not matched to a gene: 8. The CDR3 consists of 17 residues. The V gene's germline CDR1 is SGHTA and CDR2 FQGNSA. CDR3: CASSLVGGTSGSPEQYF. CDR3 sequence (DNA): TGTGCCAGCAGCTTAGTTGGTGGGACTAGCGGGAGCCCCGAGCAGTACTTC. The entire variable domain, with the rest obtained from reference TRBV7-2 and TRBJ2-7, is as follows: GAGVSQSPSNKVTEKGKDVELRCDPISGHTALYWYRQSLGQGLEFLIYFQGNSAPDKSGLPSDRFSAERTGGSVSTLTIQRTQQEDSAVYLCASSLVGGTSGSPEQYFGPGTRLTVT.

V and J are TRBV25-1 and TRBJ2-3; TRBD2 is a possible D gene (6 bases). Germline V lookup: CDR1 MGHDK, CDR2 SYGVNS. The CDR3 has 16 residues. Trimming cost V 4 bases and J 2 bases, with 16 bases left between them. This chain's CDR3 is CASSGRFSGSTDTQYF. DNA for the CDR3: TGTGCCAGCAGTGGCAGGTTTAGCGGTTCCACAGATACGCAGTATTTT.

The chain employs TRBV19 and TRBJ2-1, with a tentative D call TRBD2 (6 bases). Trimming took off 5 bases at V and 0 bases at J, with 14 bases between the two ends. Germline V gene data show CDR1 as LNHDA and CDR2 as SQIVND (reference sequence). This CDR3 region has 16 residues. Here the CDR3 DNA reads TGTGCCAGTAGTTCTCCGGGACTCCCCTCCTACAATGAGCAGTTCTTC. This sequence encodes CASSSPGLPSYNEQFF.

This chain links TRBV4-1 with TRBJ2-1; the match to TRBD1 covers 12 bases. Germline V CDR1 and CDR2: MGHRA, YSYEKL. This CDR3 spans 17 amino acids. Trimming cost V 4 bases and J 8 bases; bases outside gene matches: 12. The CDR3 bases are TGCGCCAGCAGCCTTATCGCCGGGACAGGGGGCCTGGATGAGCAGTTCTTC. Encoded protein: CASSLIAGTGGLDEQFF.

As DNA, the CDR3 is TGTGCCAGTAGTATCTGGCAGGGAGGCCCTGGCTACACCTTC. It encodes CASSIWQGGPGYTF. The rearrangement links TRBV19 to TRBJ1-2, with TRBD1 as a possible D gene (5 bases). Trimming cost V 3 bases and J 7 bases, with 15 bases left between them. Germline CDR1 and CDR2: LNHDA and SQIVND (reference sequence). The CDR3 extends over 14 amino acids.